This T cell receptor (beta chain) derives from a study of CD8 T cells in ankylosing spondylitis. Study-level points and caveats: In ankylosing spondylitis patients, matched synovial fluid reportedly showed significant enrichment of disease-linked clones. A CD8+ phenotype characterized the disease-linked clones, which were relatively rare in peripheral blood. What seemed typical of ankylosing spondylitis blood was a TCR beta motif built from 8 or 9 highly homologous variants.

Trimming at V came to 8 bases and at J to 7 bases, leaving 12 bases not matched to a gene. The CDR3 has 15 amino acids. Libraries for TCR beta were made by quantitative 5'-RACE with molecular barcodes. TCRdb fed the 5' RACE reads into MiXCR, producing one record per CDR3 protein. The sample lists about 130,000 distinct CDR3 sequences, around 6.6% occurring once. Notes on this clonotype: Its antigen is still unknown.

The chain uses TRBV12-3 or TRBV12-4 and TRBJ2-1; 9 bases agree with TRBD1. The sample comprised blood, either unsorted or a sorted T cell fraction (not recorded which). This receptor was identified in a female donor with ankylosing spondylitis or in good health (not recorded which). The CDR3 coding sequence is TGTGCCAGCCGCCAAGGACAGGGGATCAGGAATGAGCAGTTCTTC. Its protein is CASRQGQGIRNEQFF.